This entry describes one T cell receptor (beta chain). These data originate in a study of blood T cell repertoires in COVID-19. The V gene end was trimmed by 5 bases and the J gene end by 5 bases; junction bases not matched to a gene: 15. Germline V gene sequence: CDR1 SGHTA, CDR2 FQGTGA. This CDR3 is built from 19 residues. The protocol was immunoSEQ multiplex PCR, while the TCRdb copy is restricted to in-frame clones and leaves out a portion. The table shows about 140,000 clones, with 85% occurring only once. Recruitment covered about 26 US areas and drew participants whose ages spanned roughly 18 to 100 years. Cohort placement rested on clinical history that participants reported themselves.

The sequenced material came from PBMCs or T cells enriched from blood (not recorded which). This receptor was identified in a woman in her thirties or forties who had recovered from COVID-19. The chain couples TRBV7-3 to TRBJ2-2; 12 bases are a match to TRBD2. CDR3 sequence (DNA): TGTGCCAGCAGCCCCTTTCCCCAAGCTAGCGGGAGGGAAACCGGGGAGCTGTTTTTT. This codes for CASSPFPQASGRETGELFF.